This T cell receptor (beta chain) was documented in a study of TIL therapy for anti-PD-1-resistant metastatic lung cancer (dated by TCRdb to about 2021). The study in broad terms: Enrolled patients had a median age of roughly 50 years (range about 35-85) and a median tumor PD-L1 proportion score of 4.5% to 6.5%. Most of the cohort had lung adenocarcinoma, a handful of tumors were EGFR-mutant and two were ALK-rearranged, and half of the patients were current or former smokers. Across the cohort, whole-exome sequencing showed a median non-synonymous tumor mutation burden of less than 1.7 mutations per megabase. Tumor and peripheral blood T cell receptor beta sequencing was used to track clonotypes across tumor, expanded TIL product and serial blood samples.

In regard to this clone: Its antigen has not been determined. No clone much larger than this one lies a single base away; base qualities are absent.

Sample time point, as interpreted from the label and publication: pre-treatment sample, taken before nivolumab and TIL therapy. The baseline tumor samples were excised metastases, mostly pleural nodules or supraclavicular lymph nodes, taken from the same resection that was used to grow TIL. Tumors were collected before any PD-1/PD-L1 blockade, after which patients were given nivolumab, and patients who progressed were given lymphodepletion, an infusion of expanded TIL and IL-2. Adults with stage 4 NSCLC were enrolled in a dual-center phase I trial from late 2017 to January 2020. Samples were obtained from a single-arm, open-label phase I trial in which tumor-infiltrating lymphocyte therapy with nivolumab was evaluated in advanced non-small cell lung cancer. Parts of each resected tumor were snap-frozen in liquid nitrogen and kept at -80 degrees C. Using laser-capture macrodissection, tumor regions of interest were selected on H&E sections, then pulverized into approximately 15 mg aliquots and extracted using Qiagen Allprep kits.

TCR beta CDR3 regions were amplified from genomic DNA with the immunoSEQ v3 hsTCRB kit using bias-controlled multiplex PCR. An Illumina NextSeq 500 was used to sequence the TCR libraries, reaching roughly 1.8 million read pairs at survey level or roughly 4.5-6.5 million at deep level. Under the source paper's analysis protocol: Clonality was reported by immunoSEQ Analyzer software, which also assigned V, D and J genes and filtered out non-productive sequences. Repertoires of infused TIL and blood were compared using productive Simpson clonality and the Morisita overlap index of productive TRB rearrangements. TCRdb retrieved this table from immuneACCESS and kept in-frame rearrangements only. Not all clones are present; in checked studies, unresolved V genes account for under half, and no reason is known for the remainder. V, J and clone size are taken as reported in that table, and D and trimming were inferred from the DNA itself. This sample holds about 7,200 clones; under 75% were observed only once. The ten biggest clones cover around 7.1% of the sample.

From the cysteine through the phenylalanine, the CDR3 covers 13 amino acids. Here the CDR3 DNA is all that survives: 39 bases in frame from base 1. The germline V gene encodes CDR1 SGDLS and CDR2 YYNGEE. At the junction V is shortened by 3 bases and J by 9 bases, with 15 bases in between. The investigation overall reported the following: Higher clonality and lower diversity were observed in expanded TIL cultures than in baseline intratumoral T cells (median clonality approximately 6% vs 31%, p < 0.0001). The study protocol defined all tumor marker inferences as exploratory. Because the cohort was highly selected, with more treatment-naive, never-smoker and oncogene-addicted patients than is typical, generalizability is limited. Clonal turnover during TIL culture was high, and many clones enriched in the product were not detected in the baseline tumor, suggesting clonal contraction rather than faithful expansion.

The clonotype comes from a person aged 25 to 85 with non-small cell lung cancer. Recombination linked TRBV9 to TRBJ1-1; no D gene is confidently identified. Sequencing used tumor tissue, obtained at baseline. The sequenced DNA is TGTGCCAGCAGCGCCAGTGGAGCTTCCCAAGCTTTCTTT. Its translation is CASSASGASQAFF.